This TCR beta chain emerged from a study of blood T cell repertoires in COVID-19 (dated by TCRdb to 2020 to 2022). Looking at the study overall: Samples covering the acute and convalescent phases of COVID-19 were provided by collaborators in the United States, Italy and Spain. The prospective study material was composed of cDNA or gDNA derived from T cells, B-cell-depleted T cells, or PBMCs. Subjects who had been exposed to COVID-19, were actively infected with it, or had recovered from it provided the deeply sampled blood TCRbeta repertoires that made up the dataset. A freely available public database, intended as a resource for researchers studying the immune response to SARS-CoV-2, is where the repertoires were released. The samples were drawn from two sources: the first 160 participants of the ongoing ImmuneRACE study, and 1,000 to 1,500 subjects contributed by 6 global collaborators. Nearly every sample came with metadata listing a de-identified subject ID, COVID-19 status, age in years and sex. Where available, HLA class I and class II types were obtained from metadata supplied by the sample provider rather than from assay-based typing. The research as a whole found: The amount of clinical and demographic metadata varied by source and participant and was provided uncurated.

TCRbeta CDR3 regions were amplified from genomic DNA by means of the immunoSEQ Assay, a bias-controlled multiplex PCR. In the paper's pipeline: The number of nucleated cells in each sample was estimated from the amplification of reference gene primers within the assay. To quantify the absolute abundance of each unique TCRbeta CDR3 rearrangement, sequence reads were collapsed and filtered. For each sample, productive Simpson clonality was calculated by taking the square root of Simpson's diversity index across productive rearrangements. TCRdb took this table from immuneACCESS and kept in-frame rearrangements with V and J called. Such tables lack part of the clones; where checked against another copy, unresolved V genes explain under half of the gap, and the rest is unexplained. V, J and clone size reflect that table, while D and trimming were determined from the DNA. Here the sample has roughly 140,000 clones; 84% occur a single time. The ten largest clones capture 6.5% to 9% of the sample.

Collaborating institutions collected whole blood in K2EDTA tubes following their own protocols. For TCRbeta analysis, collaborators shipped samples as frozen whole blood, isolated PBMCs, or DNA extracted from either of those sample types. This clone has only a few counts. There is no known antigen for this receptor. The sample holds no much larger clone one base away, and base qualities are not on file. V and J are trimmed by 6 bases and 0 bases, and the gene matches miss 5 bases of the junction. The CDR3 runs 18 residues from the cysteine to the phenylalanine. Only CDR3 DNA is held: 54 bases, read in frame from base 1. The germline V gene (reference sequence) gives CDR1 as SEHNR and CDR2 as FQNEAQ.

The chain links TRBV7-9 with TRBJ2-1, and TRBD2 matches 16 of the central bases. The source is a woman aged 45-59 years in a cohort sampled during active or convalescent COVID-19. The sequencing input was peripheral blood. CDR3 sequence: CASSPGLAGGDSYNEQFF. The nucleotide sequence reads TGTGCCAGCAGTCCGGGACTAGCGGGGGGGGACTCCTACAATGAGCAGTTCTTC.